This T cell receptor beta chain comes out of a study of T cells after yellow fever vaccination (dated by TCRdb to the late 2010s). For context, the study as a whole: The SMART-Seq v4 Ultra Low Input RNA kit was used to prepare libraries from fractions with low cell numbers. To follow T-cell clones before and after both primary and booster YFV17D yellow fever vaccination, bulk TCR alpha and beta repertoires underwent longitudinal sequencing. Two healthy male donors made up the cohort, one aged 18 to 30 years and the other aged 30 to 39 years. Blood was drawn at multiple timepoints before and after primary and secondary immunization, with bulk PBMC replicates and cell subsets isolated. The paper as a whole reports these results and caveats: Computational filtering was needed because FACS-sorted repertoires could contain abundant contaminating clonotypes from the bulk population. Most clones expanded after primary vaccination (around 96% of CD4 and roughly 90% of CD8) were re-detected after the booster, suggesting that broad memory maintenance occurred. The secondary T-cell response was found to be weaker but faster than the primary response, with a peak reached on day 5 rather than on day 15. The study included only a couple of donors, which limits how far the findings can be generalized. A small share of clonotypes was detected in both CD4 and CD8 compartments, with the overlap likely arising from convergent recombination.

TCR cDNA was synthesized by 5'RACE template switching, through which a universal primer site and unique molecular identifiers were introduced. cDNA synthesis was primed from both the TCR alpha and TCR beta constant segments. Two PCR steps were used to amplify libraries, with sample barcodes and sequencing adapters being added in the second step. Sequencing of the libraries was done on either Illumina HiSeq 2500 (2x100 bp) or NovaSeq (2x150 bp). The study's processing was this. MIGEC handled demultiplexing of reads and collapsing into UMI consensus sequences, while MiXCR performed V(D)J alignment. Clonotypes responding to the vaccine were identified with edgeR on replicate PBMC samples, with the criteria of FDR below 0.01 and a log2 fold change above 5 up to day 15. CD4 or CD8 identity was assigned to each bulk clonotype according to whether the clonotype was present at higher abundance in the sequenced CD4 repertoire or the sequenced CD8 repertoire. TCRdb trimmed public reads at Q25 via fastp, called clones via MiXCR and kept in-frame beta chains. Every CDR3 protein is listed once, alongside the most common genes and DNA of its rows. The V and J calls here are based on TCRdb, not the publication. The sample table contains some 400,000 distinct CDR3 sequences; only one count was recorded for over 5% of them. The ten biggest clones cover over 14% of the sample.

This clonotype has at least ten counts. There is no known antigen for this receptor. Nothing much larger sits one base from this clone, and base qualities are not available. What this sample's treatment or condition label stands for: live attenuated yellow fever vaccine strain. At each blood-draw timepoint, two biological replicates of bulk PBMCs were collected. A standard Ficoll-Paque protocol was used to isolate PBMCs from peripheral blood. TriZol was used to extract RNA from bulk PBMCs, from CD4 and CD8 fractions, and from dextramer-positive and dextramer-negative fractions. The CDR3 holds 14 amino acids from the cysteine to the phenylalanine. Just CDR3 DNA is preserved here, 42 bases in frame from base 1. In the germline V gene, CDR1 corresponds to SQVTM and CDR2 to ANQGSEA. V is cut by 4 bases and J by 1 base, and the space between the germline ends is 11 bases.

The chain was built from TRBV29-1 and TRBJ2-1; the D gene is not confidently resolved. The TCR originated in a man between 25 and 39 years old who received the YFV17D yellow fever vaccine. The sequenced sample was PBMCs, obtained 5 days after the yellow fever booster vaccination. The CDR3 in this case is CSVAGLGSYNEQFF. The base sequence is TGCAGCGTTGCTGGGTTGGGGTCCTACAATGAGCAGTTCTTC.